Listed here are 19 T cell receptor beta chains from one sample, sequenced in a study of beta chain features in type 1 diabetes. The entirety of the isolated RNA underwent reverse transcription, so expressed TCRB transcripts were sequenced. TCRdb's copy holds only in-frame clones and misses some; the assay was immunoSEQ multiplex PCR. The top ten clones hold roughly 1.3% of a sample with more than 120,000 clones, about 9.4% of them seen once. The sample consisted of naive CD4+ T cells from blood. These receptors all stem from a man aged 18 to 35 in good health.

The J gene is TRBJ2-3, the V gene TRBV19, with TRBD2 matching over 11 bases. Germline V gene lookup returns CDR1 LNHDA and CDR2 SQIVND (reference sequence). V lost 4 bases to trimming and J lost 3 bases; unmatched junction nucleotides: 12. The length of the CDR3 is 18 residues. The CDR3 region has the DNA TGTGCCAGTAGTAGCCTCCTGCTAGCGGGGGGCAAGACAGATACGCAGTATTTT. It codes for CASSSLLLAGGKTDTQYF.

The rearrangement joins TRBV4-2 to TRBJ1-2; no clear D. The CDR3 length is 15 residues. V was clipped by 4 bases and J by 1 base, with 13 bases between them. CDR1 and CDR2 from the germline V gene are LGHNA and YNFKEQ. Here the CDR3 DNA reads TGTGCCAGCAGCCGTGGTCCCGGTGTTAACTATGGCTACACCTTC. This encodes CASSRGPGVNYGYTF.

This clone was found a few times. CDR3 residues: CASSLWSGSSYNEQFF. The CDR3 bases are TGTGCCAGCAGTTTATGGTCGGGGAGCTCCTACAATGAGCAGTTCTTC. The chain uses TRBV28 and TRBJ2-1; tentative D call: TRBD2 (5 bases). V lost 0 bases and J lost 0, with 9 bases in between. CDR1 MDHEN and CDR2 SYDVKM come from the germline V gene. The CDR3 has 16 residues.

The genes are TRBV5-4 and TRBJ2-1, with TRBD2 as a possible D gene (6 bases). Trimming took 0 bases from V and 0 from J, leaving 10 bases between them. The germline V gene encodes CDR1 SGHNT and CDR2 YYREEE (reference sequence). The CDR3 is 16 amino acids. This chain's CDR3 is CASSLDAGSSYNEQFF. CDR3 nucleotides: TGTGCCAGCAGCTTGGATGCGGGGAGCTCCTACAATGAGCAGTTCTTC.

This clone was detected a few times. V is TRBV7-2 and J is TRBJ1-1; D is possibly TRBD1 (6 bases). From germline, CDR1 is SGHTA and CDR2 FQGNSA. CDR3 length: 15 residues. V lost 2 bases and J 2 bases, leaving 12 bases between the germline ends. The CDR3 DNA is TGTGCCAGCAGCTTAAGGACAGCACCCAACACTGAAGCTTTCTTT. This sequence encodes CASSLRTAPNTEAFF.

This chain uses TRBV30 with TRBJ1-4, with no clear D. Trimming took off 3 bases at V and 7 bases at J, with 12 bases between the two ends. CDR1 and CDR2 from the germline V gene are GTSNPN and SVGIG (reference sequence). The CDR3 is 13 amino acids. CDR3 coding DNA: TGTGCCTGGAGCCCAGGATTCGGTGAAAAACTGTTTTTT. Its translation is CAWSPGFGEKLFF.

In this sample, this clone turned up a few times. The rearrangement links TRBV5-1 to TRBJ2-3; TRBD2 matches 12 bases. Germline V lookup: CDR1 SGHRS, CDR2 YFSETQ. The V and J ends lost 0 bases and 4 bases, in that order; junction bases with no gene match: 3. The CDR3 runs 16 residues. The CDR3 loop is CASSLEPSGGADTQYF. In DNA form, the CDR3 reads TGCGCCAGCAGCTTGGAGCCTAGCGGGGGGGCAGATACGCAGTATTTT.

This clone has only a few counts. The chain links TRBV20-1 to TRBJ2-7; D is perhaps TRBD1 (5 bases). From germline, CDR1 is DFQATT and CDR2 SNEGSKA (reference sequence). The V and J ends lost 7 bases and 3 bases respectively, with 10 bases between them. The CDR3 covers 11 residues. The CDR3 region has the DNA TGCAGTGTGGGGCCAGGCTACGAGCAGTACTTC. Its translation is CSVGPGYEQYF.

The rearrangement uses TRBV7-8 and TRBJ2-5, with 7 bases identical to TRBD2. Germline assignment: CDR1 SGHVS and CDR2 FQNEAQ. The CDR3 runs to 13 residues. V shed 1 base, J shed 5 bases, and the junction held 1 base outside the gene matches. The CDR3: CASSLERDETQYF. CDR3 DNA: TGTGCCAGCAGCTTAGAGCGGGATGAGACCCAGTACTTC.

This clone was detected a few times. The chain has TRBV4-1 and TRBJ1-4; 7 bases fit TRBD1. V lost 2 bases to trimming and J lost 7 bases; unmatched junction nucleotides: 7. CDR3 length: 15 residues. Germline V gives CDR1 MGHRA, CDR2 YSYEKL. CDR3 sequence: CASSQPDRDREKLFF. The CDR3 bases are TGCGCCAGCAGCCAACCAGACAGGGATCGTGAAAAACTGTTTTTT.

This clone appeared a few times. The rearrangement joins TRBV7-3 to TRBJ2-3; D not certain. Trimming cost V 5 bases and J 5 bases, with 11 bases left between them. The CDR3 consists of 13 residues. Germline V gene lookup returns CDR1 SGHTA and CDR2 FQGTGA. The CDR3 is CASSPRVEDTQYF. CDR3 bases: TGTGCCAGCAGCCCACGGGTTGAAGATACGCAGTATTTT.

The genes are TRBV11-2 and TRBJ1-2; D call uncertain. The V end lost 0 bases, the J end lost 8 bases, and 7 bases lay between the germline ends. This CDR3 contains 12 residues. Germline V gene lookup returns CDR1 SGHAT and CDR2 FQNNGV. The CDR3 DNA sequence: TGTGCCAGCAGCTTAGATGGAGACGGCTACACCTTC. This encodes CASSLDGDGYTF.

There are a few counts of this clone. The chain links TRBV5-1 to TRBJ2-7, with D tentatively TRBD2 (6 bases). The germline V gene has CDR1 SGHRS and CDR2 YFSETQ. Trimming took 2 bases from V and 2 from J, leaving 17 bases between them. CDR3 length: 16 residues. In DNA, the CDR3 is TGCGCCAGCAGCTTCACTACGGGGGTAAGGACCTACGAGCAGTACTTC. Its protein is CASSFTTGVRTYEQYF.

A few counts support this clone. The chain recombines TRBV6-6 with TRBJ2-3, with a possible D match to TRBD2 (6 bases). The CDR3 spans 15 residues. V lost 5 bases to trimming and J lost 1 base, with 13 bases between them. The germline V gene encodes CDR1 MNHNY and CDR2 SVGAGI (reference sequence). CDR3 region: CASSPRDSRTDTQYF. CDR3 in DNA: TGTGCCAGCAGTCCCCGGGACTCACGCACAGATACGCAGTATTTT.

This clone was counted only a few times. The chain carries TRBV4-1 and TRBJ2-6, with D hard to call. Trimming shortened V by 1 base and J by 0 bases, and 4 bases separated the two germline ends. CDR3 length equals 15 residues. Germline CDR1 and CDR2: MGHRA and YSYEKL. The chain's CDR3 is CASSQVFSGANVLTF. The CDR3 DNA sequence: TGCGCCAGCAGCCAAGTCTTCTCTGGGGCCAACGTCCTGACTTTC.

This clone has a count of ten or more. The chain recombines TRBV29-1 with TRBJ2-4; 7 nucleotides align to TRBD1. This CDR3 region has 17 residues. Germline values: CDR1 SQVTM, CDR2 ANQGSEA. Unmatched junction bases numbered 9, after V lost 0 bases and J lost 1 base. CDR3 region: CSVEDPLGRGAKNIQYF. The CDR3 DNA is TGCAGCGTTGAAGATCCTCTAGGCAGGGGGGCCAAAAACATTCAGTACTTC.

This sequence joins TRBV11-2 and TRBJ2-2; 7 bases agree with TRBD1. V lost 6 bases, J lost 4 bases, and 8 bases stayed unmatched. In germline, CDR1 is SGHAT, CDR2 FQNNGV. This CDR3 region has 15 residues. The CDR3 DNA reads TGTGCCAGCAGGAAAACAGGGGTCAGCACCGGGGAGCTGTTTTTT. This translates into CASRKTGVSTGELFF.

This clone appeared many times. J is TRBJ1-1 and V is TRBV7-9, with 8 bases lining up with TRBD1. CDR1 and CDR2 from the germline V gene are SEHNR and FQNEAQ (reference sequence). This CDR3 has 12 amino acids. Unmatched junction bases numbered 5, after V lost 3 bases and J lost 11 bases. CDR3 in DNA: TGTGCCAGCAGCTTCGGACAGGGCGCCGCTTTCTTT. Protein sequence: CASSFGQGAAFF.

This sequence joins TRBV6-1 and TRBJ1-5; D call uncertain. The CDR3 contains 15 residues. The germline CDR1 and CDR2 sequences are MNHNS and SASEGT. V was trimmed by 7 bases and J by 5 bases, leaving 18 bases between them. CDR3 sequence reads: CASTPNGPPHQPQHF. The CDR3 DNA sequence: TGTGCCAGCACCCCTAATGGTCCCCCCCATCAGCCCCAGCATTTT.